A selection of T cell receptor beta chains follows, all from one sample in a study of blood T cell repertoires in COVID-19. Only in-frame clones appear in the TCRdb table, and some are missing; sequencing was by immunoSEQ multiplex PCR. The sample contains hundreds of thousands of clones, less than 90% of which appear only once. Sequencing input: PBMCs or T cells enriched from blood (not recorded which). Receptors originate from a woman in her 30s who had been exposed to COVID-19. The CDR3 runs from the conserved cysteine through the conserved F or W. D genes are given only for firm matches. Some rows mark clone size as missing; the rest say once, few, many or name a class of expanded clone.

length,size,V,J,D,DNA,CDR3
15,-,TRBV9,TRBJ1-2,TRBD1,TGTGCCAGCAGCGTAGGGCCCGACAGGGCCTATGGCTACACCTTC,CASSVGPDRAYGYTF
18,-,TRBV5-1,TRBJ2-7,-,TGCGCCAGCAGCTTGGACCTACACCGGAAGTACCCGGCGGACGAGCAGTACTTC,CASSLDLHRKYPADEQYF
11,-,TRBV3-1/TRBV3-2,TRBJ1-2,-,TGTGCCAGCAGCCAAGCTTATGGCTACACCTTC,CASSQAYGYTF
19,-,TRBV5-1,TRBJ2-2,TRBD2,TGCGCCAGCAGCTTTCCGGACGTGGGACTAGCGGCGAACACCGGGGAGCTGTTTTTT,CASSFPDVGLAANTGELFF
14,-,TRBV6-5,TRBJ1-4,TRBD1,TGTGCCAGCGACCCAGGGGGCTTGGGTGAAAAACTGTTTTTT,CASDPGGLGEKLFF
15,once,TRBV7-9,TRBJ2-7,TRBD1,TGTGCCAGCAGCTCCCGGGACAGGGGTTACTACGAGCAGTACTTC,CASSSRDRGYYEQYF
15,few,TRBV6-5,TRBJ1-5,TRBD1,TGTGCCAGCAGCGGACAGGCTGGGAGCAATCAGCCCCAGCATTTT,CASSGQAGSNQPQHF
15,-,TRBV5-1,TRBJ2-3,-,TGCGCCAGCAGCTTGGATCCGGGGGTTGGAGATACGCAGTATTTT,CASSLDPGVGDTQYF
13,-,TRBV29-1,TRBJ1-2,-,TGCAGCGTTGAAGTCTCCGGGACACAGGGCTACACCTTC,CSVEVSGTQGYTF
16,-,TRBV9,TRBJ1-1,-,TGTGCCAGCAGCGTAGCCTTGGACAGTTCGGTACCTGAAGCTTTCTTT,CASSVALDSSVPEAFF
14,-,TRBV5-1,TRBJ2-7,TRBD1,TGCGCCAGCAGCATGGGGACAGGGTTCTACGAGCAGTACTTC,CASSMGTGFYEQYF
14,-,TRBV2,TRBJ2-7,-,TGTGCCACCCTAAAGGTAGCGGTGAACTACGAGCAGTACTTC,CATLKVAVNYEQYF
11,-,TRBV30,TRBJ2-7,-,TGTGCCTGGGGTAATACCTACGAGCAGTACTTC,CAWGNTYEQYF
15,-,TRBV3-1/TRBV3-2,TRBJ2-7,-,TGTGCCAGCAGCCAAGACCGGTTAGCGAGCTACGAGCAGTACTTC,CASSQDRLASYEQYF
16,-,TRBV3-1/TRBV3-2,TRBJ1-2,TRBD1,TGTGCCAGCAGCCAATTTTCCAGGGGGCCTGGCTATGGCTACACCTTC,CASSQFSRGPGYGYTF
15,-,TRBV2,TRBJ1-2,-,TGTGCCAGCAGTGAAGCGCGGCAGGGGAGGGGTGGCTACACCTTC,CASSEARQGRGGYTF
14,-,TRBV27,TRBJ1-6,-,TGTGCCAGCAGTTTATTGGTTGGCACAGCACCCCTCCACTTT,CASSLLVGTAPLHF
15,-,TRBV7-2,TRBJ1-1,TRBD1,TGTGCCAGCAGCCCATCGACAGGGCGGAACACTGAAGCTTTCTTT,CASSPSTGRNTEAFF
13,-,TRBV15,TRBJ1-1,-,TGTGCCACCAGCAGCGGGGAACGCACTGAAGCTTTCTTT,CATSSGERTEAFF
15,-,TRBV19,TRBJ1-4,TRBD1,TGTGCCAGTAGTCCTTCCCCGGACAGGACCGAAAAACTGTTTTTT,CASSPSPDRTEKLFF
16,-,TRBV5-4,TRBJ2-2,-,TGTGCCAGCAGCACCCATACAGGGTACTCCGGCGGGGAGCTGTTTTTT,CASSTHTGYSGGELFF
15,-,TRBV14,TRBJ2-7,TRBD1,TGTGCCAGCAGCACCTGGACAGGGGGCCCCTACGAGCAGTACTTC,CASSTWTGGPYEQYF
15,few,TRBV9,TRBJ2-7,TRBD1,TGTGCCAGCAGCGCCCCGGGACAGGGGGCCTACGAGCAGTACTTC,CASSAPGQGAYEQYF
14,-,TRBV10-1,TRBJ1-6,-,TGCGCCAGCAGTGAGGGCGGGGGCGCGTCACCCCTCCACTTT,CASSEGGGASPLHF
16,-,TRBV19,TRBJ2-4,-,TGTGCCAGTAGTATTCGGGGTGACAGGTCGAAAAACATTCAGTACTTC,CASSIRGDRSKNIQYF
17,-,TRBV30,TRBJ2-1,TRBD2,TGTGCCTGGAGTGTCCTACTAGCGGCCAGCTCCTACAATGAGCAGTTCTTC,CAWSVLLAASSYNEQFF
16,many,TRBV18,TRBJ2-2,TRBD1,TGTGCCAGCTCACCCCCAACAGGGGGCAACACCGGGGAGCTGTTTTTT,CASSPPTGGNTGELFF
13,-,TRBV29-1,TRBJ1-3,-,TGCAGCGTTGAGAATGGAGCTGGAAACACCATATATTTT,CSVENGAGNTIYF
14,-,TRBV19,TRBJ1-5,TRBD1,TGTGCCAGTACGACGGGACAGGGGTATCAGCCCCAGCATTTT,CASTTGQGYQPQHF
21,few,TRBV14,TRBJ1-5,-,TGTGCCAGCAGCCAATCCTTAACCCGCCACAGAAGCAGGGATGTATGTCAGCCCCAGCATTTT,CASSQSLTRHRSRDVCQPQHF
15,once,TRBV6-5,TRBJ1-6,-,TGTGCCAGCAGTTACTCCAGCTCCTATAATTCACCCCTCCACTTT,CASSYSSSYNSPLHF
15,-,TRBV9,TRBJ2-1,-,TGTGCCAGCAGCCCCCGGGACTCTCCCTGGGGTGAGCAGTTCTTC,CASSPRDSPWGEQFF
15,-,TRBV7-7,TRBJ2-1,-,TGTGCTAGCAGCTTATCGGCAGCCCCCGGGAATGAGCAGTTCTTC,CASSLSAAPGNEQFF
13,once,TRBV12-5,TRBJ1-3,-,TGTGCTAGTGGTTCTGGGGGCGGAAACACCATATATTTT,CASGSGGGNTIYF
15,-,TRBV7-6,TRBJ2-3,TRBD1,TGTGCCAGCAGCGCCACAGGGGGCCCCACAGATACGCAGTATTTT,CASSATGGPTDTQYF
16,-,TRBV7-3,TRBJ2-3,-,TGTGCCAGCAGCTTACGGCCGGCAGGGAATACAGATACGCAGTATTTT,CASSLRPAGNTDTQYF
12,few,TRBV28,TRBJ1-5,-,TGTGCCAGCAGCCCTAGGCATCAGCCCCAGCATTTT,CASSPRHQPQHF
18,-,TRBV10-3,TRBJ2-6,TRBD1,TGTGCCATCAGTGATCCGGGACAGGGGGCTGCTGGGGCCAACGTCCTGACTTTC,CAISDPGQGAAGANVLTF
15,-,TRBV30,TRBJ2-3,TRBD2,TGTGCCTGGAGTGTTCTAGCGGTTAGCACAGATACGCAGTATTTT,CAWSVLAVSTDTQYF
15,-,TRBV11-3,TRBJ2-1,-,TGTGCCAGCAGCCCCCGGGACTCTCTTTACAATGAGCAGTTCTTC,CASSPRDSLYNEQFF
14,once,TRBV3-1/TRBV3-2,TRBJ2-4,TRBD1,TGTGCCAGCAGCCTCCGGGACAGGGCAAGCATTCAGTACTTC,CASSLRDRASIQYF